This T cell receptor (beta chain) appears in the sequencing data of a study of cytomegalovirus exposure and HLA in healthy donors. Study information: The 120 or so validation repertoires matched the 666 first-cohort repertoires in platform, a later analysis reported.

Sequencing was performed with immunoSEQ multiplex PCR; in TCRdb, only in-frame clones are kept and a portion is missing. The sample includes about 240,000 clones, approximately 86% of them seen just once. Germline values: CDR1 MDHEN, CDR2 SYDVKM. The CDR3 spans 17 residues. The trim removed 3 bases at V and 0 bases at J, leaving 9 bases unmatched. The sequence was collected from a woman in her 30s in good health and CMV-seropositive. The chain recombines TRBV28 with TRBJ2-7; TRBD2 aligns across 9 bases. The sequenced material came from PBMCs. CDR3 nucleotides: TGTGCCAGCAGTTTTCGGATTATTAGCGGGAGCTCCTACGAGCAGTACTTC. It codes for CASSFRIISGSSYEQYF.